A single T cell receptor beta chain is shown here with its context. The data belong to a study of blood T cell repertoires in COVID-19. Study-level background: Both acute and convalescent COVID-19 samples were obtained from the United States, Italy and Spain. In each case, the material was cDNA or gDNA derived from T cells, B-cell-depleted T cells, or PBMCs.

Germline CDR1 reads KGHSH; CDR2 reads LQKENI. V trimming: 8 bases; J trimming: 6 bases; junction bases outside the gene matches: 7. The CDR3 covers 12 residues. Original data processing: Reference gene primer amplification yielded estimated nucleated cell counts. Here immunoSEQ multiplex PCR was the method, and the copy in TCRdb shows in-frame clones only, minus some. The V and J calls and clone size are taken from that table; D and trimming were inferred from the DNA. This table holds about 39,000 clones, 79% found once. The material sequenced was peripheral blood. This clonotype was sampled from a man in his 70s with acute or convalescent COVID-19. The gene calls are TRBV18 and TRBJ2-7, with 7 bases matching TRBD1. The CDR3 loop is CASRGTDSEQYF. The CDR3 bases are TGTGCCAGCCGTGGGACAGACAGCGAGCAGTACTTC.